This T cell receptor beta chain was recorded in a study of cytomegalovirus exposure and HLA in healthy donors. Overall study results and limits: One variant, a missense change in DCLRE1C, was linked in a later analysis to TCR beta V- and J-gene trimming.

In its sample, this clone was seen a few times. The antigen is not known. The CDR3 length is 14 residues. V lost 5 bases and J lost 5, with 15 bases in between. Looked up from germline, CDR1 is SEHNR and CDR2 is FQNEAQ (reference sequence). The primer mix had 60 Vbeta and 13 Jbeta primers. The table came from immunoSEQ multiplex PCR; TCRdb's copy has only in-frame clones and leaves some out. The data show under 200,000 clones, with 80% to 90% seen just once and roughly 2% held by the top ten. This rearrangement joins TRBV7-9 to TRBJ2-5, with D perhaps TRBD2 (6 bases). This TCR was sampled from a woman between 18 and 30 years old in good health and CMV-seronegative. Specimen: PBMCs. The CDR3 loop is CASSPAGRRETQYF. CDR3 bases: TGTGCCAGCAGCCCCGCAGGGAGGAGGGAGACCCAGTACTTC.